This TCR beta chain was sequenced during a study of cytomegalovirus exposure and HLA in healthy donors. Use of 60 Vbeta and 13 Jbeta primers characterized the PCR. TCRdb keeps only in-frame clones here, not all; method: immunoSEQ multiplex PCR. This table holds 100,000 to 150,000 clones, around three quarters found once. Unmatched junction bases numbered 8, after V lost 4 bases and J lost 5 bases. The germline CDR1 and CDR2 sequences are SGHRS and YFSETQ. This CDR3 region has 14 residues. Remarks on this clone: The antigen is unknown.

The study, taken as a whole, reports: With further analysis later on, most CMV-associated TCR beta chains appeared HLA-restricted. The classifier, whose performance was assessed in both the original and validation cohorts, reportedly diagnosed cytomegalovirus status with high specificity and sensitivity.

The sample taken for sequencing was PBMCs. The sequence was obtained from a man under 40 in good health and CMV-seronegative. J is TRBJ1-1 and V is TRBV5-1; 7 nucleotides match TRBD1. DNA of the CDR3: TGCGCCAGCAGCCCCCAGACAGGGCGGACTGAAGCTTTCTTT. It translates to CASSPQTGRTEAFF.